The clone carrying this T cell receptor beta chain was counted many times. TCR beta CDR3 sequences were amplified from RNA transcripts. The HTBI primer set drove a first-round RT-PCR of the TCR CDR3. TCRdb redid the calling of the multiplex PCR reads with MiXCR, one entry per CDR3 protein. The top ten clones hold about 12% of a sample with hundreds of thousands of distinct CDR3 sequences, 14% to 15% of them seen once. This sample stems from a study of T cells in Graves' hyperthyroidism and ophthalmopathy. CDR3 length equals 14 residues. Unmatched junction bases numbered 6, after V lost 6 bases and J lost 0 bases. Germline lookup yields CDR1 SGHRS and CDR2 YFSETQ.

The gene calls are TRBV5-1 and TRBJ2-7; 7 bases map to TRBD1. The source of this sequence is a man between 18 and 29 years old with Graves' ophthalmopathy. Source material: blood. For the CDR3, the DNA is TGCGCCAGCAACGAACAGGGGAGCTCCTACGAGCAGTACTTC. Its translation is CASNEQGSSYEQYF. Full variable domain (outside the CDR3, taken from reference TRBV5-1 and TRBJ2-7): KAGVTQTPRYLIKTRGQQVTLSCSPISGHRSVSWYQQTPGQGLQFLFEYFSETQRNKGNFPGRFSGRQFSNSRSEMNVSTLELGDSALYLCASNEQGSSYEQYFGPGTRLTVT.